This TCR beta chain is from a study of T-cell memory formation after mild COVID-19. The CDR3 sequence is 11 residues long. V dropped 2 bases and J dropped 5 bases, with 3 bases sitting between them. CDR1 SEHNR and CDR2 FQNEAQ come from the germline V gene (reference sequence). TCRdb reprocessed the 5' RACE reads with MiXCR, giving one entry per CDR3 protein. Altogether 80,000 to 90,000 distinct CDR3 sequences are present, roughly 25% being singletons, with the ten largest covering roughly 40%. This TCR derives from a man aged 18 to 29 who had mild COVID-19 (a few samples of this study predate the infection). Cell type and time point are not known. The chain couples TRBV7-9 to TRBJ1-2, with no clear D. Material: PBMCs or a T cell subset sorted from them (not recorded which). The CDR3, as DNA: TGTGCCAGCAGCTTATCGTATGGCTACACCTTC. This codes for CASSLSYGYTF.